The 21 T cell receptor beta chains listed next were all sequenced from one sample in a study of monozygotic twins with inflammatory bowel disease. TCRdb re-called the 5' RACE reads, yielding one record per CDR3 amino acid sequence without DNA. Seen in this sample are roughly 140,000 distinct CDR3 sequences; the ten most common clones hold under 2.5%. Sequences were obtained from blood. These receptors were obtained from a human donor with ulcerative colitis or Crohn's disease, or a healthy co-twin of an affected twin (not recorded which).

The rearrangement links TRBV29-1 to TRBJ2-7; the TCRdb D gene call, TRBD1, has no DNA to confirm it. Germline CDR1 and CDR2: SQVTM and ANQGSEA. The CDR3 is made up of 13 amino acids. The chain's CDR3 is CSVGRDSPYEQYF.

The chain links TRBV7-2 to TRBJ1-1; TCRdb gives TRBD1 as the D gene, but with no DNA this cannot be confirmed. This CDR3 contains 15 residues. CDR1 is SGHTA, CDR2 FQGNSA, per germline. Here the CDR3 reads CASSLAGGAGTEAFF. Variable domain in full (rest from reference TRBV7-2 and TRBJ1-1): GAGVSQSPSNKVTEKGKDVELRCDPISGHTALYWYRQSLGQGLEFLIYFQGNSAPDKSGLPSDRFSAERTGGSVSTLTIQRTQQEDSAVYLCASSLAGGAGTEAFFGQGTRLTVV.

This chain joins TRBV6-2 or TRBV6-3 and TRBJ2-1. The germline gives CDR1 MNHEY, CDR2 SVGEGT. This CDR3 is 11 amino acids long. CDR3 residues: CASSLINEQFF.

The gene calls are TRBV5-1 and TRBJ2-1; TCRdb's D call, TRBD2, is unchecked because there is no DNA. The CDR3 covers 18 residues. The germline CDR1 and CDR2 sequences are SGHRS and YFSETQ. CDR3 protein: CASSLVREILAGRYEQFF.

The J gene is TRBJ1-2, the V gene TRBV7-3; TCRdb's D call, TRBD1, is unchecked because there is no DNA. CDR1 SGHTA and CDR2 FQGTGA come from the germline V gene. The CDR3 has 14 residues. CDR3 region: CASSLHRGNYGYTF.

V and J are TRBV30 and TRBJ1-5. The CDR3 runs to 14 residues. Germline V CDR1 and CDR2: GTSNPN, SVGIG (reference sequence). The CDR3 region is CAWSRVGGDQPQHF.

The chain combines TRBV12-3 or TRBV12-4 with TRBJ1-1. The CDR3 has 13 amino acids. The CDR3 region is CASRPDTNTEAFF.

The rearrangement links TRBV6-1 to TRBJ2-1; checking the TCRdb D call of TRBD1 is not possible without DNA. CDR1 is MNHNS and CDR2 is SASEGT in the germline V gene. This CDR3 has 14 residues. The CDR3 sequence: CASSAPSSYNEQFF.

The chain's CDR3 is CASSFLGGGTEAFF. This chain joins TRBV12-3 or TRBV12-4 and TRBJ1-1. CDR3 size: 14 residues.

The V and J genes are TRBV9 and TRBJ2-2. This CDR3 comprises 15 residues. Germline loops: CDR1 SGDLS, CDR2 YYNGEE. The CDR3 protein is CASSVNRQNTGELFF.

This chain uses TRBV20-1 with TRBJ1-6. From germline, CDR1 is DFQATT and CDR2 SNEGSKA (reference sequence). The CDR3 length is 13 residues. The CDR3 is CSAWTAPNSPLHF.

The chain couples TRBV20-1 to TRBJ2-3. From germline, CDR1 is DFQATT and CDR2 SNEGSKA (reference sequence). The CDR3 length is 15 residues. This chain's CDR3 is CSARDNGQHTDTQYF.

The chain couples TRBV5-4 to TRBJ1-1; without DNA, the TCRdb call of TRBD1 cannot be checked. The germline CDR1 and CDR2 sequences are SGHNT and YYREEE (reference sequence). This CDR3 contains 15 residues. The CDR3: CASSSQTGGDPEAFF.

The V call is TRBV20-1, the J call TRBJ2-2; TCRdb indicates TRBD1, and absent DNA this call remains unverified. The CDR3 runs 15 residues. Germline V gene data show CDR1 as DFQATT and CDR2 as SNEGSKA (reference sequence). CDR3 loop: CSARVRGPNTGELFF.

This chain connects TRBV30 to TRBJ2-7; lacking DNA, the TRBD1 call made by TCRdb goes unchecked. From germline, CDR1 is GTSNPN and CDR2 SVGIG (reference sequence). This CDR3 comprises 13 residues. CDR3 in amino acids: CAWSMGQNYEQYF.

The chain is built from TRBV7-3 and TRBJ1-2; TCRdb designates TRBD1, a call that cannot be tested without DNA. The germline V gene has CDR1 SGHTA and CDR2 FQGTGA. CDR3 size: 15 residues. CDR3 residues: CASSASQGADYGYTF.

The chain links TRBV12-3 or TRBV12-4 to TRBJ2-1. The length of the CDR3 is 15 residues. The CDR3 protein is CASTRGGSLRGEQFF.

The chain has TRBV6-1 and TRBJ1-1. The CDR3 runs 14 residues. Germline CDR1 is MNHNS and CDR2 is SASEGT. The CDR3 protein is CASSEGGGDTEAFF.

This chain links TRBV19 with TRBJ1-5; the TCRdb call, TRBD1, lacks DNA for checking. The CDR3 totals 16 residues. The V gene's germline CDR1 is LNHDA and CDR2 SQIVND (reference sequence). CDR3: CASSTPRAGGSQPQHF.

J is TRBJ1-1 and V is TRBV5-1. Germline CDR1 and CDR2: SGHRS and YFSETQ. The CDR3 has 14 amino acids. CDR3 in amino acids: CASSLAGRDTEAFF.

The rearrangement joins TRBV28 to TRBJ1-2. The germline gives CDR1 MDHEN, CDR2 SYDVKM. The CDR3 loop spans 14 amino acids. The CDR3 spells CASTLASGIYGYTF.